The 25 T cell receptor beta chains listed next were all sequenced from one sample in a study of CD8+ T cells in alopecia areata. The treatment is: oral pan-JAK inhibitor, 5-10 mg twice daily. RNA extraction and reverse transcription yielded cDNA as sequencing template. The protocol was immunoSEQ multiplex PCR, while the TCRdb copy is restricted to in-frame clones and leaves out a portion. The table lists 110,000 to 150,000 clones, about 59% of them singletons. This sample comprised CD8+ T cells sorted from blood, obtained at week 4, from a patient treated with tofacitinib. These receptors were collected from a human donor with alopecia areata.

The chain couples TRBV4-2 to TRBJ1-1; 7 nucleotides match TRBD1. Germline V lookup: CDR1 LGHNA, CDR2 YNFKEQ. The CDR3 contains 16 residues. The trim removed 0 bases at V and 2 bases at J, leaving 6 bases unmatched. In nucleotides, the CDR3 is TGTGCCAGCAGCCAAGAGGGGGGGACAGAAAACACTGAAGCTTTCTTT. As protein: CASSQEGGTENTEAFF.

The rearrangement uses TRBV5-1 and TRBJ1-6, with D unclear. Trimming cost V 0 bases and J 6 bases, with 10 bases left between them. The length of the CDR3 is 15 residues. Germline V gene lookup returns CDR1 SGHRS and CDR2 YFSETQ. The CDR3 protein is CASSLAGPTNSPLHF. In nucleotides, the CDR3 is TGCGCCAGCAGCTTGGCCGGGCCCACTAATTCACCCCTCCACTTT.

This clone came up a few times. The V and J genes are TRBV7-8 and TRBJ2-7; maybe TRBD2 (5 bases). This CDR3 contains 14 residues. Germline V gene sequence: CDR1 SGHVS, CDR2 FQNEAQ. V lost 1 base and J 4 bases, leaving 11 bases between the germline ends. This CDR3 reads CASSLEEVPYEQYF. DNA for the CDR3: TGTGCCAGCAGCTTAGAGGAGGTTCCGTACGAGCAGTACTTC. The full variable domain, rest sourced from reference TRBV7-8 and TRBJ2-7, is GAGVSQSPRYKVAKRGQDVALRCDPISGHVSLFWYQQALGQGPEFLTYFQNEAQLDKSGLPSDRFFAERPEGSVSTLKIQRTQQEDSAVYLCASSLEEVPYEQYFGPGTRLTVT.

This clone occurred once. The genes are TRBV10-2 and TRBJ1-5; D is possibly TRBD1 (5 bases). V was shortened by 3 bases and J by 6 bases, with 15 bases between the two germline ends. The germline CDR1 and CDR2 sequences are WSHSY and SAAADI. This CDR3 is built from 15 residues. The CDR3 spells CASSDGPGLVQPQHF. The CDR3 DNA reads as TGCGCCAGCAGTGACGGGCCAGGGCTAGTTCAGCCCCAGCATTTT.

The rearrangement joins TRBV11-2 to TRBJ1-2; D ambiguous. Germline V CDR1 and CDR2: SGHAT, FQNNGV. This CDR3 has 13 amino acids. With 3 bases removed from V and 7 bases from J, the gap between germline ends came to 12 bases. The CDR3 DNA follows: TGTGCCAGCAGCTTCCAAGAGTCAATTGGCTACACCTTC. The encoded protein is CASSFQESIGYTF.

V and J are TRBV7-9 and TRBJ2-5; 11 bases align to TRBD2. This CDR3 has 17 residues. CDR1 and CDR2 (germline): SEHNR, FQNEAQ (reference sequence). Trimming took 2 bases from V and 2 from J; bases not matched to a gene: 7. CDR3 amino acids: CASSLRTSGGTQETQYF. CDR3 bases: TGTGCCAGCAGCTTAAGAACTAGCGGGGGAACGCAAGAGACCCAGTACTTC.

This clone has only a few counts. CDR3 sequence: CASSYSGEHSEAFF. The CDR3 coding sequence is TGTGCCAGCAGTTACTCCGGGGAACACTCTGAAGCTTTCTTT. The V gene is TRBV6-6, the J gene TRBJ1-1; D call uncertain. The CDR3 spans 14 residues. From germline, CDR1 is MNHNY and CDR2 SVGAGI (reference sequence). V was trimmed by 0 bases and J by 6 bases, leaving 11 bases between them.

Of note for this clone: This CDR3 is also generated by other DNA sequences in the sample. V gene TRBV30 combines with J gene TRBJ1-1; D not resolved. CDR1 is GTSNPN and CDR2 is SVGIG in the germline V gene (reference sequence). This CDR3 is built from 11 residues. V was cut by 2 bases and J by 4 bases, with 5 bases left in between. The CDR3 here is CAWSRGTEAFF. The DNA of the CDR3 is TGTGCCTGGAGTAGAGGCACTGAAGCTTTCTTT.

This sequence joins TRBV29-1 and TRBJ2-2, with D maybe TRBD2 (5 bases). V lost 4 bases and J lost 0, with 6 bases in between. Germline V gene sequence: CDR1 SQVTM, CDR2 ANQGSEA. CDR3 length equals 13 residues. DNA for the CDR3: TGCAGCGTTGGGACTCCGAACACCGGGGAGCTGTTTTTT. This gives the protein CSVGTPNTGELFF.

This clone has only a few counts. The chain employs TRBV9 and TRBJ2-1; no firm D call. Between the trimmed V and J ends, which lost 0 bases and 1 base, there was a span of 8 bases. This CDR3 is 15 amino acids long. CDR1 is SGDLS and CDR2 is YYNGEE in the germline V gene. The CDR3 coding sequence is TGTGCCAGCAGCGTAGCCCCCTTTTCCTACAATGAGCAGTTCTTC. This encodes CASSVAPFSYNEQFF.

The table lists this clone with a few counts. The chain links TRBV12-5 to TRBJ2-5; D is undetermined. The germline V and J ends were trimmed by 2 bases and 0 bases, with 10 bases remaining between them. The CDR3 is 15 residues long. The germline V gene encodes CDR1 LGHNT and CDR2 FRNRAP. This CDR3 is CASGLLPGHQETQYF. In DNA, the CDR3 is TGTGCTAGTGGTTTGTTACCGGGCCACCAAGAGACCCAGTACTTC.

This chain joins TRBV30 and TRBJ2-5, with TRBD1 as a possible D gene (5 bases). This CDR3 has 16 residues. Germline CDR1 GTSNPN, CDR2 SVGIG (reference sequence). Trimming shortened V by 1 base and J by 5 bases, and 20 bases separated the two germline ends. The CDR3 region is CAWSATWGLEGETQYF. In DNA form, the CDR3 reads TGTGCCTGGAGTGCAACTTGGGGCCTCGAAGGGGAGACCCAGTACTTC. The full variable domain, its missing parts supplied by reference TRBV30 and TRBJ2-5, is SQTIHQWPATLVQPVGSPLSLECTVEGTSNPNLYWYRQAAGRGLQLLFYSVGIGQISSEVPQNLSASRPQDRQFILSSKKLLLSDSGFYLCAWSATWGLEGETQYFGPGTRLLVL.

J is TRBJ1-2 and V is TRBV7-9; 7 bases map to TRBD1. Germline CDR1 reads SEHNR; CDR2 reads FQNEAQ (reference sequence). V trimming: 5 bases; J trimming: 6 bases; junction bases outside the gene matches: 6. The CDR3 extends over 13 amino acids. CDR3 sequence: CASSQQGLDGYTF. CDR3 in DNA: TGTGCCAGCAGCCAACAGGGGCTCGATGGCTACACCTTC.

This chain joins TRBV29-1 and TRBJ2-7, with 7 bases fitting TRBD2. CDR3 size: 13 residues. J gave up 2 bases and V 5 bases, and 6 bases lay outside the gene matches. Looked up from germline, CDR1 is SQVTM and CDR2 is ANQGSEA. The CDR3 sequence: CSVSRGSTYEQYF. In DNA form, the CDR3 reads TGCAGCGTTTCGCGGGGGTCGACCTACGAGCAGTACTTC.

This clone was observed a few times. V is TRBV7-8 and J is TRBJ2-1; 8 bases are a match to TRBD1. The germline CDR1 and CDR2 sequences are SGHVS and FQNEAQ. V lost 5 bases, J lost 10 bases, and 4 bases stayed unmatched. The CDR3 totals 12 residues. The CDR3 here is CASSHDRGEQFF. CDR3 DNA: TGTGCCAGCAGCCACGACAGGGGAGAGCAGTTCTTC.

This clone was counted only a few times. The CDR3, as DNA: TGTGCCAGCAAGAAGGGTGACTATGGCTACACCTTC. Its protein product is CASKKGDYGYTF. The chain recombines TRBV2 with TRBJ1-2, with D unresolved. Germline V CDR1 and CDR2: SNHLY, FYNNEI. The CDR3 loop spans 12 amino acids. Trimming stripped 7 bases from V and 3 bases from J, with 9 bases between.

This clone came up a few times. The CDR3 loop is CASTGTGTENEETQYF. The CDR3, as DNA: TGCGCCAGCACCGGTACCGGGACAGAAAACGAAGAGACCCAGTACTTC. This rearrangement joins TRBV23-1 to TRBJ2-5; TRBD1 matches 7 bases. TRBV23-1 is an open reading frame whose function is uncertain. The CDR3 runs to 16 residues. V dropped 7 bases and J dropped 3; count of bases not matched to a gene: 14.

In this sample, this clone turned up a few times. This chain uses TRBV5-1 with TRBJ1-6; TRBD1 matches 8 bases. The germline V gene has CDR1 SGHRS and CDR2 YFSETQ. J was trimmed by 3 bases and V by 2 bases; bases with no gene match: 10. The length of the CDR3 is 18 residues. CDR3 sequence: CASSFGQGSGNYNSPLHF. For the CDR3, the DNA is TGCGCCAGCAGCTTTGGACAGGGATCCGGCAACTATAATTCACCCCTCCACTTT. Variable domain in full (rest from reference TRBV5-1 and TRBJ1-6): KAGVTQTPRYLIKTRGQQVTLSCSPISGHRSVSWYQQTPGQGLQFLFEYFSETQRNKGNFPGRFSGRQFSNSRSEMNVSTLELGDSALYLCASSFGQGSGNYNSPLHFGNGTRLTVT.

This clone was counted only a few times. The chain joins TRBV29-1 to TRBJ1-2; the D is unclear. The CDR3 extends over 13 amino acids. Deletions cut 4 bases from V and 8 bases from J, with 17 bases between. Germline-derived CDR1 and CDR2 are SQVTM and ANQGSEA. The CDR3 DNA is TGCAGCGTTGTCGTCGGCCCCTTGGCAGGCTACACCTTC. Its protein product is CSVVVGPLAGYTF.

The gene calls are TRBV5-6 and TRBJ1-5; D is unclear. The ends were cut back, 1 base at V and 0 bases at J, with 8 bases in the middle. CDR1 and CDR2 (germline): SGHDT, YYEEEE. The CDR3 is 15 amino acids. The CDR3 nucleotides read TGTGCCAGCAGCTTGAGCAGTTATAGCAATCAGCCCCAGCATTTT. Its protein is CASSLSSYSNQPQHF.

This chain uses TRBV5-4 with TRBJ2-5; a weak D match, TRBD2 (5 bases). V was cut by 0 bases and J by 5 bases, with 14 bases left in between. The germline CDR1 and CDR2 sequences are SGHNT and YYREEE (reference sequence). The length of the CDR3 is 15 residues. The CDR3 reads CASSLAEGGRETQYF. DNA for the CDR3: TGTGCCAGCAGCTTGGCAGAGGGCGGTCGGGAGACCCAGTACTTC.

The chain combines TRBV4-1 with TRBJ2-7, with 8 bases lining up with TRBD1. This CDR3 spans 14 amino acids. CDR1 MGHRA and CDR2 YSYEKL come from the germline V gene. J gave up 5 bases and V 1 base, and 4 bases lay outside the gene matches. The CDR3 nucleotides are TGCGCCAGCAGCCAAGGCTGGACAGGGAACGAGCAGTACTTC. Translating it yields CASSQGWTGNEQYF.

The chain couples TRBV6-5 to TRBJ2-3; TRBD2 matches at 10 bases. The CDR3 covers 14 residues. Germline assignment: CDR1 MNHEY and CDR2 SVGAGI. J lost 2 bases, V lost 6 bases, and 2 bases had no gene match. The CDR3 DNA is TGTGCCAGCAGCCTAGCGGGGGCCACAGATACGCAGTATTTT. It specifies CASSLAGATDTQYF.

This chain links TRBV4-1 with TRBJ1-1; unclear D gene. Trimming removed 4 bases at V and 10 bases at J, with 16 bases between. Germline CDR1 is MGHRA and CDR2 is YSYEKL. The CDR3 runs 13 residues. In DNA form, the CDR3 reads TGCGCCAGCAGCCTTAGCCAAACCAATCGAGCTTTCTTT. Translation gives CASSLSQTNRAFF.

This chain connects TRBV7-2 to TRBJ1-5; tentatively, D is TRBD1 (5 bases). Germline-derived CDR1 and CDR2 are SGHTA and FQGNSA. The CDR3 is 14 residues long. V shed 5 bases and J shed 4 bases, with 12 bases lying between them. The CDR3: CASSPSGGNQPQHF. DNA for the CDR3: TGTGCCAGCAGCCCCAGTGGGGGGAATCAGCCCCAGCATTTT.